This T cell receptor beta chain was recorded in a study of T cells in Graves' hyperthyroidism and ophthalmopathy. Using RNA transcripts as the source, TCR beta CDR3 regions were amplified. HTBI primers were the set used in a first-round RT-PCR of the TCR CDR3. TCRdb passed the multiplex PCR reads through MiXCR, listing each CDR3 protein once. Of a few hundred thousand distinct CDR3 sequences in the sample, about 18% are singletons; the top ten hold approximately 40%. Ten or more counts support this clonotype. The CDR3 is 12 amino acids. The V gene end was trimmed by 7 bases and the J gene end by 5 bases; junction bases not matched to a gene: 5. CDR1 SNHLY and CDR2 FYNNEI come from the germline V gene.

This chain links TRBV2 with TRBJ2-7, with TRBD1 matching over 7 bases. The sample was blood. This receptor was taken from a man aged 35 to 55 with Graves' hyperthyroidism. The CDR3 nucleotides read TGTGCCAGCATCCAACAGGGGAACGAGCAGTACTTC. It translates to CASIQQGNEQYF.